The present entry profiles one TCR beta chain with its context. The sample belongs to a study of shared clonotypes between healthy human individuals. The replicate PCRs on unsorted PBMC were given around 280 ng DNA, which is 30,000 to 35,000 T cell genomes. Sequencing used immunoSEQ multiplex PCR; TCRdb keeps in-frame clones, though not all of them. The sample holds approximately 500,000 clones, about 84% seen once. The V gene end was trimmed by 0 bases and the J gene end by 2 bases; junction bases not matched to a gene: 10. Germline V lookup: CDR1 LGHNA, CDR2 YNFKEQ. This CDR3 is 19 amino acids long.

The V and J genes are TRBV4-2 and TRBJ2-3; TRBD2 aligns across 11 bases. The sequence was obtained from a middle-aged woman in good health. Some clones in this sample may be carry-over from other donors' samples. The material sequenced was PBMCs. For the CDR3, the DNA is TGTGCCAGCAGCCAAGAACTCCTAGCGGGAGGACCCCTCACAGATACGCAGTATTTT. This gives the protein CASSQELLAGGPLTDTQYF.